The clone carrying this TCR beta chain was detected a few times. Per the authors' pipeline: Amplified reference gene primers provided the basis for estimating nucleated cell counts. The repertoire was sequenced with immunoSEQ multiplex PCR; TCRdb's copy has only in-frame clones and lacks some. D and trimming were read from the DNA, whereas the V and J calls and clone size are those reported in that table. The top ten clones hold 1.5% to 2% of a sample with 300,000 or so clones, roughly 86% of them seen once. The data belong to a study of blood T cell repertoires in COVID-19. Study in general: Acute-phase and convalescent COVID-19 samples originated in the United States, Italy and Spain. From T cells, B-cell-depleted T cells, or PBMCs came the material, which was cDNA or gDNA.

The V and J ends lost 0 bases and 4 bases, in that order; junction bases with no gene match: 6. Germline-derived CDR1 and CDR2 are SGHRS and YFSETQ. This CDR3 is 15 amino acids long. This sequence joins TRBV5-1 and TRBJ2-5; TRBD1 agrees at 7 bases. The TCR comes from a woman in her forties or fifties with acute or convalescent COVID-19. Sequencing was done on a sample of peripheral blood. The CDR3 sequence: CASSLAKGAGETQYF. The CDR3 coding sequence is TGCGCCAGCAGCTTGGCGAAGGGGGCGGGAGAGACCCAGTACTTC.